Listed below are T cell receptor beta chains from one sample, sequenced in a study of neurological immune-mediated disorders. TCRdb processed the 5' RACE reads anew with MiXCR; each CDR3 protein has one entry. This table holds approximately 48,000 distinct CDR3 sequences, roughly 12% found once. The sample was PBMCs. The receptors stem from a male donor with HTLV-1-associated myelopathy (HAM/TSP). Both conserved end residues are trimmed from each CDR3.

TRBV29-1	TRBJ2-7	SVEEDREYEQY
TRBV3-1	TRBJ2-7	ASTPGGREEQY
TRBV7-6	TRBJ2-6	ASSRGSSGANVLT
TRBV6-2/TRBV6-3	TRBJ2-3	ASTHPRTQGDTQY
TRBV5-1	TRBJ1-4	ASSLTGGEEKLF
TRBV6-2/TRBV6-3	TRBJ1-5	AIGDTNQPQH
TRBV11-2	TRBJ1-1	ASSFGTANTEAF
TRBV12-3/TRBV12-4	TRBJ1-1	ASSGQTLNTEAF
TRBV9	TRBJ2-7	ASSVGSSGASYEQY
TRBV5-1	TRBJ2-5	ASSGGTGHYQETQY
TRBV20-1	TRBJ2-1	SARLRTGEVGQF
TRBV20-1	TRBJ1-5	SARGGEAQPQH
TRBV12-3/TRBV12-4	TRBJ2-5	ASSFGETQY
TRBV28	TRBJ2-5	ASSFSGGLGETQY
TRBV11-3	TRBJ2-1	ASSLVSGGAIYNEQF
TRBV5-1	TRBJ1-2	ASSFLQGDGHT
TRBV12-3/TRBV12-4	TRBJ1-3	ASSPGVFSGNTIY
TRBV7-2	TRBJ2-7	ASSTGQGRNYEQY
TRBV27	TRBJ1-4	ASSLSLGVDAKLF
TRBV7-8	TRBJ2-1	ASSFITAGGSEQF
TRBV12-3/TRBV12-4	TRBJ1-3	ASSPGWAGNTIY
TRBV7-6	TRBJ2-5	ASTTGETQY
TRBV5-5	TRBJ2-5	ASSLGLTRQSQETQY
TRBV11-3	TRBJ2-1	ASSLGFGEQF
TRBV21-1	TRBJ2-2	ASSKEEASSAGELF
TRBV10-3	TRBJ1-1	AISESFRSGFEAF
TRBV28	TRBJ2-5	ASGNQGYQETQY
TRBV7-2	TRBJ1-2	ASSPGRDSFGYT
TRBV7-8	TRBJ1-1	ASSPGHVNTEAF
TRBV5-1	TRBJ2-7	ASSLVRGGYEQY
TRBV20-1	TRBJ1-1	SARGPWEDTEAF
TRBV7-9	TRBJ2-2	ASSLRQGWLPGELF
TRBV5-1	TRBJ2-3	ASSLGGTDTQY
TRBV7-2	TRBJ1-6	ASSRGGLSNSPLH
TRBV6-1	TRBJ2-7	ASSEDNRPYEQY
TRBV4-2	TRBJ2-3	ASSQDPQRGDTSTDTQY
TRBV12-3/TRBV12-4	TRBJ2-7	ASSRFSYEQY
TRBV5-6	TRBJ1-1	ASSRMGGGGTEAF
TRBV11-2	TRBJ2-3	ASSRDRSTDTQY
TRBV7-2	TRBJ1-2	ASSPRDRGRGYT
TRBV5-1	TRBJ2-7	ASSLNQGAPFEQY
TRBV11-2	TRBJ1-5	ASSLDRGSNQPQH
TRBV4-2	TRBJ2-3	ASSGGPPDTQY
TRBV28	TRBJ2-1	AISLAGGPYEHF
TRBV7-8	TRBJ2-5	ASSRRASTQY
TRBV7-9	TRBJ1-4	ASSSQGLEEKLF
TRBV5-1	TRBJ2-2	ASSLRDTGELF
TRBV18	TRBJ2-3	ASSPRTITDTQY
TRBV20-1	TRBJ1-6	SARGAGSPLH
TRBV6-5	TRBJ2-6	ASSGTLGANVLT
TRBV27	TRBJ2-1	ASSLGQNNEQF
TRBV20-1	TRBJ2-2	SASRGPANTGELF
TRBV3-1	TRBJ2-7	ASSRTGAVGEQY
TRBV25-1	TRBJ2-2	ASSEWGTTTTGELF
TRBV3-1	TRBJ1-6	ASSQGRGPLH